Listed below are T cell receptor beta chains from one sample, sequenced in a study of read filtering for tumor transcriptome and immune sequencing. TCRdb passed the reads through MiXCR, listing each CDR3 protein once. The data hold 48,000 or so distinct CDR3 sequences, with roughly 20% observed a single time. Sequenced sample: a population of CD138-negative cells sorted from bone marrow. All receptors derive from a donor aged 40 or older with multiple myeloma. CDR3s include the opening cysteine and the closing phenylalanine or tryptophan. A D gene is named only where the DNA matches it firmly. For some rows the clone size is stated as once, few or many, or as a class when expanded; others skip it.

DNA: TGTGCCAGCAGCTCGGACTCCGGGTCAGATACGCAGTATTTT; CDR3: CASSSDSGSDTQYF; D: -; size: many; J: TRBJ2-3; V: TRBV7-2; length: 14
DNA: TGCAGCGTTGGAGCGGGAGGCGGAAACAATGAGCAGTTCTTC; CDR3: CSVGAGGGNNEQFF; D: TRBD2; size: medium-sized; J: TRBJ2-1; V: TRBV29-1; length: 14
DNA: TGTGCCAGCAGCCCTATTGACGAGGGGAGTCAGCCCCAGCATTTT; CDR3: CASSPIDEGSQPQHF; D: -; size: many; J: TRBJ1-5; V: TRBV6-2/TRBV6-3; length: 15
DNA: TGTGCCAGCAGTGAAGCGTTACGCCACCCTATGGAGCAGTACTTC; CDR3: CASSEALRHPMEQYF; D: -; size: -; J: TRBJ2-7; V: TRBV6-1; length: 15
DNA: TGTGCCAGCAGTTTAACAGGGGGTCGGAGCAATCAGCCCCAGCATTTT; CDR3: CASSLTGGRSNQPQHF; D: TRBD1; size: few; J: TRBJ1-5; V: TRBV28; length: 16
DNA: TGTGCCAGCAGCCACGACGGGGCTAGCAATCAGCCCCAGCATTTT; CDR3: CASSHDGASNQPQHF; D: -; size: many; J: TRBJ1-5; V: TRBV12-3/TRBV12-4; length: 15
DNA: TGCGCCAGCAGCCAAGAACTTAGCCTAGCGGGAGCCTACGAGCAGTACTTC; CDR3: CASSQELSLAGAYEQYF; D: TRBD2; size: many; J: TRBJ2-7; V: TRBV4-3; length: 17
DNA: TGCGCCAGCAGCCCTAGCGAATCAGATACGCAGTATTTT; CDR3: CASSPSESDTQYF; D: -; size: many; J: TRBJ2-3; V: TRBV10-1; length: 13
DNA: TGTGCCAGCAGTTTAACCCTAGGATATAACACTGAAGCTTTCTTT; CDR3: CASSLTLGYNTEAFF; D: -; size: many; J: TRBJ1-1; V: TRBV28; length: 15
DNA: TGTGCCAGCAGCGGGGGAGCGGGACGGGGCAATGAACAGTTCTTC; CDR3: CASSGGAGRGNEQFF; D: TRBD2; size: -; J: TRBJ2-1; V: TRBV2; length: 15
DNA: TGTGCCAGCAGCCACCTAGGACAGGGCTCTGGAAACACCATATACTTT; CDR3: CASSHLGQGSGNTIYF; D: TRBD1; size: -; J: TRBJ1-3; V: TRBV14; length: 16
DNA: TGTGCCAGCAGTGAAGTGCGGAGCGGCACAGATACGCAGTATTTT; CDR3: CASSEVRSGTDTQYF; D: -; size: few; J: TRBJ2-3; V: TRBV2; length: 15
DNA: TGCAGTGCTAGAGTAGGGGGCGTAAATCAGCCCCAGCATTTT; CDR3: CSARVGGVNQPQHF; D: TRBD1; size: many; J: TRBJ1-5; V: TRBV20-1; length: 14
DNA: TGTGCCAGCAGCGTGGACAGGGGTTCGGGAAACACCATATATTTT; CDR3: CASSVDRGSGNTIYF; D: TRBD1; size: few; J: TRBJ1-3; V: TRBV7-6; length: 15
DNA: TGCAGTGCTAGAGATCAGGGCGGGGGTCCCTACGAGCAGTACTTC; CDR3: CSARDQGGGPYEQYF; D: TRBD2; size: many; J: TRBJ2-7; V: TRBV20-1; length: 15
DNA: TGTGCCAGCAGCTCTTCTCAGGGGGAGGATGAGCAGTTCTTC; CDR3: CASSSSQGEDEQFF; D: -; size: many; J: TRBJ2-1; V: TRBV7-3; length: 14
DNA: TGCAGTGCCCTACCCATGACAGACGGAGAGACCCAGTACTTC; CDR3: CSALPMTDGETQYF; D: -; size: many; J: TRBJ2-5; V: TRBV20-1; length: 14
DNA: TGCAGTGCCCCGAAACAGGGTGGATGGAACACTGAAGCTTTCTTT; CDR3: CSAPKQGGWNTEAFF; D: -; size: -; J: TRBJ1-1; V: TRBV20-1; length: 15
DNA: TGTGCCAGCAGTTTACCTGGACAGGGGGAGTATGATACTGAAGCTTTCTTT; CDR3: CASSLPGQGEYDTEAFF; D: TRBD1; size: medium-sized; J: TRBJ1-1; V: TRBV12-3/TRBV12-4; length: 17
DNA: TGTGCCAGCAGCCGGACGGTGGGGAGAGGTTACGAGCAGTACTTC; CDR3: CASSRTVGRGYEQYF; D: -; size: medium-sized; J: TRBJ2-7; V: TRBV11-2; length: 15
DNA: TGTGCCAGTATGAGAGCGGGAGGGCCGTTCGAGCAGTACTTC; CDR3: CASMRAGGPFEQYF; D: TRBD2; size: -; J: TRBJ2-7; V: TRBV19; length: 14
DNA: TGCAGTGCTAGAGCCTCCCAGGCCGGGAACTACGAGCAGTACTTC; CDR3: CSARASQAGNYEQYF; D: -; size: many; J: TRBJ2-7; V: TRBV20-1; length: 15
DNA: TGTGCCAGCAGCTCCCCCGTGGTAGCCGGAAGCACAGATACGCAGTATTTT; CDR3: CASSSPVVAGSTDTQYF; D: -; size: -; J: TRBJ2-3; V: TRBV7-2; length: 17
DNA: TGTGCCAGCAGATCGACAGTACCGACTGAAGCTTTCTTT; CDR3: CASRSTVPTEAFF; D: -; size: many; J: TRBJ1-1; V: TRBV6-2/TRBV6-3; length: 13
DNA: TGTGCCAGCACAGGGGTAGATACGCAGTATTTT; CDR3: CASTGVDTQYF; D: -; size: many; J: TRBJ2-3; V: TRBV7-9; length: 11
DNA: TGTGCCAGCACCCCGAACAGTTTCACAGATACGCAGTATTTT; CDR3: CASTPNSFTDTQYF; D: -; size: few; J: TRBJ2-3; V: TRBV7-6; length: 14
DNA: TGTGCCAGCTCACCACCTGTAGAGCTCCCGTACAATGAGCAGTTCTTC; CDR3: CASSPPVELPYNEQFF; D: -; size: medium-sized; J: TRBJ2-1; V: TRBV18; length: 16
DNA: TGTGCCAGCAGACGGGCCAGCCCCGTGAACACTGAAGCTTTCTTT; CDR3: CASRRASPVNTEAFF; D: -; size: many; J: TRBJ1-1; V: TRBV6-5; length: 15
DNA: TGTGCCAGCAGAGTCGGGGGGCGAGGGACTGAAGCTTTCTTT; CDR3: CASRVGGRGTEAFF; D: -; size: many; J: TRBJ1-1; V: TRBV27; length: 14
DNA: TGCGCCAGCAGCTTGGCCCTGGGGTATGAGCAGTTCTTC; CDR3: CASSLALGYEQFF; D: -; size: many; J: TRBJ2-1; V: TRBV5-1; length: 13
DNA: TGCAGTGCTTCGGCGTCGGCCGCCGGGTCAGGGACCTACAATGAGCAGTTCTTC; CDR3: CSASASAAGSGTYNEQFF; D: -; size: -; J: TRBJ2-1; V: TRBV20-1; length: 18
DNA: TGTGCCAGCAGCCAAGCGGGACGGCGAAACACTGAAGCTTTCTTT; CDR3: CASSQAGRRNTEAFF; D: -; size: -; J: TRBJ1-1; V: TRBV3-1; length: 15
DNA: TGTGCCAGCAGCTTAGCGGGGGGTAATGAAAAACTGTTTTTT; CDR3: CASSLAGGNEKLFF; D: -; size: many; J: TRBJ1-4; V: TRBV7-2; length: 14
DNA: TGTGCCAGCAGCTTAAATCCAGCGGGAGATTTTCTAGAGACCCAGTACTTC; CDR3: CASSLNPAGDFLETQYF; D: TRBD2; size: many; J: TRBJ2-5; V: TRBV7-8; length: 17
DNA: TGTGCCAGCAGCTTAACCGCAGGGAGGACAGATACGCAGTATTTT; CDR3: CASSLTAGRTDTQYF; D: -; size: many; J: TRBJ2-3; V: TRBV7-3; length: 15
DNA: TGTGCCTGTTGTACGGACGGGGACTACGAGCAGTACTTC; CDR3: CACCTDGDYEQYF; D: -; size: -; J: TRBJ2-7; V: TRBV30; length: 13
DNA: TGCAGTGCTAGTCAGGAGGAGACCCAGTACTTC; CDR3: CSASQEETQYF; D: -; size: many; J: TRBJ2-5; V: TRBV20-1; length: 11
DNA: TGCGCCAGCAGGGACAGCTTTTATCAGCCCCAGCATTTT; CDR3: CASRDSFYQPQHF; D: -; size: many; J: TRBJ1-5; V: TRBV10-2; length: 13
DNA: TGTGCCAGCGCGGGGGCGCTAGCGGCTTCCAAAAACATTCAGTACTTC; CDR3: CASAGALAASKNIQYF; D: -; size: many; J: TRBJ2-4; V: TRBV2; length: 16